The subject of this entry is one TCR beta chain. The antigen remains unidentified. Other DNA sequences from this sample encode an identical CDR3 as well. The DNA input per sorted-subset replicate PCR was approximately 210 ng, corresponding to tens of thousands of T cell genomes. Clones were read by immunoSEQ multiplex PCR, and TCRdb kept only the in-frame ones, dropping some. Of about 2,500,000 clones detected, about 92% appear once; the ten largest clones hold 0.14%. Looked up from germline, CDR1 is MNHNS and CDR2 is SASEGT. The V gene end was trimmed by 6 bases and the J gene end by 4 bases; junction bases not matched to a gene: 4. This CDR3 has 14 residues. This specimen comes from a study of shared clonotypes between healthy human individuals. Study background: The donors, a couple of women and a few men, were aged 18 to 49.

Study observations and caveats: Memory subsets had estimated richness that was generally smaller than that of naive subsets.

In the CD4+ fraction, cells were divided into CD45RA+ naive and CD45RA-negative memory subsets. This rearrangement joins TRBV6-1 to TRBJ1-3; 9 bases are a match to TRBD1. The material sequenced was naive CD4+ T cells sorted from blood. Sample subset: CD45RA+ positively selected. The receptor was derived from a man between 18 and 29 years old in good health. CDR3 protein: CASRRTGVGNTIYF. Here the CDR3 DNA reads TGTGCCAGCAGGAGGACAGGGGTCGGAAACACCATATATTTT.